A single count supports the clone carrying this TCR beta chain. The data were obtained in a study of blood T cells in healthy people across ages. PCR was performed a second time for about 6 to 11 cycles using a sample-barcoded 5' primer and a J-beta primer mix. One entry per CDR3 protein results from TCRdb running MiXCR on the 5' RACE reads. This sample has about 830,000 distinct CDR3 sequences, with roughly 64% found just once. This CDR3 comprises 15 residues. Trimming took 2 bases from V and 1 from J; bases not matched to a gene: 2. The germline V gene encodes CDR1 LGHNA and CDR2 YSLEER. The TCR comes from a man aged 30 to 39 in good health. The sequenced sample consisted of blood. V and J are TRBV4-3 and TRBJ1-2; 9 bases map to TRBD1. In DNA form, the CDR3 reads TGCGCCAGCAGCCAATGGACAGGGGATAACTATGGCTACACCTTC. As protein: CASSQWTGDNYGYTF.